The 12 T cell receptor beta chains below were found in one sample sequenced in a study of blood T cells in healthy people across ages. A second PCR, run for about 7 to 11 cycles, used a sample-barcoded 5' primer plus a J-beta primer mix. TCRdb fed the 5' RACE reads into MiXCR, producing one record per CDR3 protein. The table lists over 1.5 million distinct CDR3 sequences, around half of them singletons, with less than 2.5% in the top ten. Sequenced: blood. These receptors were taken from a woman in her 40s in good health.

The V call is TRBV5-1, the J call TRBJ2-1; 7 nucleotides match TRBD1. The V gene end was trimmed by 1 base and the J gene end by 8 bases; junction bases not matched to a gene: 15. The CDR3 length is 17 residues. Germline-derived CDR1 and CDR2 are SGHRS and YFSETQ. DNA for the CDR3: TGCGCCAGCAGCTTGTACGGTGCGACAGGGTATTCGGATGAGCAGTTCTTC. Translated, it gives CASSLYGATGYSDEQFF.

This clonotype showed up just a few times. The chain is built from TRBV5-1 and TRBJ1-2; 8 bases match TRBD1. This CDR3 has 14 amino acids. V shed 3 bases, J shed 8 bases, and the junction held 9 bases outside the gene matches. The germline V gene encodes CDR1 SGHRS and CDR2 YFSETQ. CDR3 sequence (DNA): TGCGCCAGCAGCTCATCCGGGACAGGACCCGGCTACACCTTC. It is translated as CASSSSGTGPGYTF.

This clonotype was seen more than once but under ten times. The J gene is TRBJ2-4, the V gene TRBV29-1; D is possibly TRBD1 (6 bases). The end of the DNA fits TRBJ2-7 better, so the J call may be wrong. This CDR3 contains 12 residues. CDR1 and CDR2 from the germline V gene are SQVTM and ANQGSEA. The CDR3 coding sequence is TGCAGCGTTGATGGCAGGGGCCACGAGCAGTACTTC. Amino acid sequence: CSVDGRGHEQYF.

V gene TRBV10-3 combines with J gene TRBJ2-1, with 13 bases lining up with TRBD2. Germline values: CDR1 ENHRY, CDR2 SYGVKD. The CDR3 consists of 17 residues. The J segment lost 8 bases and the V segment lost 0 bases, leaving 7 bases of the junction unmatched. The CDR3 nucleotides read TGTGCCATCAGTGAGTCAGTACTAGCGGGGGGGAGCGATGAGCAGTTCTTC. Protein sequence: CAISESVLAGGSDEQFF.

V usage is TRBV12-3 or TRBV12-4 and J usage is TRBJ1-5; D possibly corresponds to TRBD1 (6 bases). V lost 5 bases and J lost 3, with 8 bases in between. There are 13 residues in the CDR3. The CDR3 region has the DNA TGTGCCAGCAGTGGACAGCACAATCAGCCCCAGCATTTT. This gives the protein CASSGQHNQPQHF.

This chain connects TRBV2 to TRBJ2-7; the D gene could be TRBD1 or TRBD2 (5 bases each). The closer fit of TRBJ2-5 to the DNA end suggests the J call may be wrong. Germline CDR1 reads SNHLY; CDR2 reads FYNNEI. The CDR3 is 15 amino acids. In DNA, the CDR3 is TGTGCCAGCAGTGTCGGGACGAGCAGGTCGGAGACCCAGTACTTC. Protein product: CASSVGTSRSETQYF.

This clonotype was seen a few times. This rearrangement joins TRBV25-1 to TRBJ2-7; D is possibly TRBD1 (6 bases). In germline, CDR1 is MGHDK, CDR2 SYGVNS. V was clipped by 3 bases and J by 7 bases, with 16 bases between them. This CDR3 comprises 14 residues. The CDR3 coding sequence is TGTGCCAGCAGTGAGCTCGGGCGTCAGGGGGAGCAGTACTTC. Translated, it gives CASSELGRQGEQYF.

The sample holds a few counts of this clonotype. The gene calls are TRBV3-1 and TRBJ2-7; TRBD2 agrees at 8 bases. The end of the DNA is better explained by TRBJ2-5, so the J call may be wrong. The germline gives CDR1 LGHDT, CDR2 YNNKEL (reference sequence). The CDR3 extends over 16 amino acids. The CDR3 DNA reads as TGTGCCAGCAGCCAAGAGTTGAATGTAGCGGGGGAGACCCAGTACTTC. Residues: CASSQELNVAGETQYF.

This clonotype was counted many times. The CDR3, as DNA: TGTGCCAGCAGCTTAGGGCCTAGCGGGGGGCAAGAGACCCAGTACTTC. It is translated as CASSLGPSGGQETQYF. The rearrangement joins TRBV7-2 to TRBJ2-5; 11 positions match TRBD2. Germline V gene sequence: CDR1 SGHTA, CDR2 FQGNSA. The CDR3 consists of 16 residues. V trimming: 1 base; J trimming: 2 bases; junction bases outside the gene matches: 3.

The DNA of the CDR3 is TGCGCCAGCAGCTCATGGGGGGGGGTCCAAGAGACCCAGTACTTC. Translated, it gives CASSSWGGVQETQYF. The chain couples TRBV4-3 to TRBJ2-5; 7 nucleotides line up with TRBD2. The CDR3 consists of 15 residues. Germline CDR1 and CDR2: LGHNA and YSLEER. V gave up 5 bases and J gave up 1 base; unmatched junction bases: 7.

This clonotype has just one count. A junction boundary mismatches the germline segment, possibly from a read error. The rearrangement uses TRBV7-7 and TRBJ2-4; D unresolved. The J call is doubtful: the DNA matches TRBJ2-5 better. The V gene's germline CDR1 is SSHAT and CDR2 FNYEAQ (reference sequence). The CDR3 length is 13 residues. CDR3 sequence reads: CASSTGQKETQYF. The CDR3 DNA sequence: TGTGCTAGCAGCACCGGGCAAAAAGAGACCCAGTACTTC.

The genes are TRBV3-1 and TRBJ1-2; D is possibly TRBD1 (6 bases). The CDR3 covers 16 residues. V was clipped by 1 base and J by 2 bases, with 14 bases between them. The germline gives CDR1 LGHDT, CDR2 YNNKEL (reference sequence). The chain's CDR3 is CASSQVDGGLNYGYTF. The CDR3 DNA reads TGTGCCAGCAGCCAAGTAGACGGGGGGCTGAACTATGGCTACACCTTC. Together with reference TRBV3-1 and TRBJ1-2, the CDR3 gives the full variable domain: DTAVSQTPKYLVTQMGNDKSIKCEQNLGHDTMYWYKQDSKKFLKIMFSYNNKELIINETVPNRFSPKSPDKAHLNLHINSLELGDSAVYFCASSQVDGGLNYGYTFGSGTRLTVV.